The 2 T cell receptor beta chains listed next were all sequenced from one sample in a study of OX40 agonist ivuxolimab in advanced cancers. Data came from immunoSEQ multiplex PCR; TCRdb stores just in-frame clones and leaves some out. Of 70,000 to 90,000 clones listed, less than 85% are singletons. The source material was CD4+ or CD8+ T cells sorted from blood, sampled in a trial of the OX40 agonist ivuxolimab. These receptors all come from an adult with an advanced solid tumor such as melanoma, head and neck, liver or kidney cancer.

This clone has only one observation. The rearrangement uses TRBV5-1 and TRBJ1-1, with D possibly being TRBD1 (5 bases). V shed 2 bases and J shed 0 bases, with 8 bases lying between them. There are 14 residues in the CDR3. Germline values: CDR1 SGHRS, CDR2 YFSETQ. The CDR3 DNA reads as TGCGCCAGCAGCTTCGGGACGCTGAACACTGAAGCTTTCTTT. Translated, it gives CASSFGTLNTEAFF.

This clone occurred once. This chain connects TRBV10-3 to TRBJ1-1, with unresolved D. Trimming stripped 2 bases from V and 5 bases from J, with 12 bases between. This CDR3 is 14 amino acids long. Germline lookup yields CDR1 ENHRY and CDR2 SYGVKD. The CDR3 protein is CAISEDLQRTEAFF. The CDR3 DNA reads TGTGCCATCAGTGAGGATCTACAGCGGACTGAAGCTTTCTTT.